These 19 T cell receptor beta chains came from one sample sequenced in a study of blood T cell repertoires in COVID-19. Here immunoSEQ multiplex PCR was the method, and the copy in TCRdb shows in-frame clones only, minus some. Counted here are about 120,000 clones, 82% occurring once; the ten biggest clones make up approximately 5%. The sequencing sample was made of peripheral blood. Receptors originate from a woman between 65 and 79 years old with acute or convalescent COVID-19.

The chain links TRBV27 to TRBJ2-1, with D tentatively TRBD1 (5 bases). Trimming took 3 bases from V and 8 from J, leaving 8 bases between them. This CDR3 is 12 amino acids long. Germline V lookup: CDR1 MNHEY, CDR2 SMNVEV (reference sequence). In nucleotides, the CDR3 is TGTGCCAGCAGTTTCCAGGGCGATGAGCAGTTCTTC. Translation gives CASSFQGDEQFF.

The chain combines TRBV11-2 with TRBJ2-1; TRBD1 might be the D (6 bases). CDR3 length: 15 residues. V was shortened by 5 bases and J by 8 bases, with 19 bases between the two germline ends. CDR1 and CDR2 from the germline V gene are SGHAT and FQNNGV. This CDR3 is CASSPGTGSGHEQFF. CDR3 DNA sequence: TGTGCCAGCAGCCCCGGCACAGGGTCGGGACATGAGCAGTTCTTC.

The V call is TRBV5-1, the J call TRBJ2-5, with D tentatively TRBD1 (6 bases). Germline assignment: CDR1 SGHRS and CDR2 YFSETQ. V was clipped by 6 bases and J by 5 bases, with 17 bases between them. The CDR3 contains 14 residues. The CDR3 nucleotides read TGCGCCAGCACCCTGACAGGTGATGGGGAGACCCAGTACTTC. It translates to CASTLTGDGETQYF.

This chain uses TRBV4-3 with TRBJ1-2; a possible D gene is TRBD1 (5 bases). CDR1 and CDR2 from the germline V gene are LGHNA and YSLEER. The V end lost 0 bases, the J end lost 8 bases, and 13 bases lay between the germline ends. This CDR3 is built from 14 residues. CDR3 nucleotides: TGCGCCAGCAGCCAAGATGTGTCAGGGCGCGGCTACACCTTC. The encoded protein is CASSQDVSGRGYTF.

The rearrangement joins TRBV5-1 to TRBJ1-4; TRBD1 matches 7 bases. J lost 7 bases, V lost 0 bases, and 6 bases had no gene match. The germline V gene has CDR1 SGHRS and CDR2 YFSETQ. The CDR3 runs 15 residues. CDR3 DNA sequence: TGCGCCAGCAGCTTGGCGGCAGGGGGAGGTGAAAAACTGTTTTTT. The encoded protein is CASSLAAGGGEKLFF.

The chain joins TRBV5-5 to TRBJ2-1; 8 bases line up with TRBD1. With 6 bases clipped from V and 4 bases from J, the junction kept 9 bases outside the gene matches. Per the germline V gene, CDR1 is SGHKS and CDR2 is YYEKEE (reference sequence). The CDR3 consists of 15 residues. The CDR3 loop reads CASTIGTGAYNEQFF. For the CDR3, the DNA is TGTGCCAGCACTATTGGGACAGGCGCTTACAATGAGCAGTTCTTC.

V and J are TRBV27 and TRBJ1-4, with D unclear. V was shortened by 9 bases and J by 0 bases, with 17 bases between the two germline ends. Per germline, CDR1 MNHEY and CDR2 SMNVEV (reference sequence). The CDR3 length is 16 residues. For the CDR3, the DNA is TGTGCCAGTCAACGGGAGGGCTCGGCAACTAATGAAAAACTGTTTTTT. Translated, it gives CASQREGSATNEKLFF.

This clone has more than one count but fewer than ten. The chain joins TRBV12-5 to TRBJ1-1; 8 positions agree with TRBD1. CDR1 and CDR2 (germline): LGHNT, FRNRAP. The CDR3 spans 17 residues. J lost 5 bases, V lost 0 bases, and 11 bases had no gene match. The CDR3 loop is CASGLVLAGGHLTEAFF. For the CDR3, the DNA is TGTGCTAGTGGTTTGGTACTGGCAGGGGGCCACCTTACTGAAGCTTTCTTT.

CDR3 protein: CASSLLIGGSIKWGYTF. The CDR3 bases are TGTGCCAGCAGCTTGTTAATTGGGGGGTCAATTAAATGGGGCTACACCTTC. The chain carries TRBV11-2 and TRBJ1-2; D is possibly TRBD1 (5 bases). Per the germline V gene, CDR1 is SGHAT and CDR2 is FQNNGV. This CDR3 spans 17 amino acids. V lost 3 bases and J lost 8, with 25 bases in between.

This chain links TRBV25-1 with TRBJ2-2; 7 bases align to TRBD1. From germline, CDR1 is MGHDK and CDR2 SYGVNS. The CDR3 is made up of 15 amino acids. Germline trimming cut 6 bases from V and 1 base from J; bases unmatched to any gene: 5. The CDR3 spells CASRTTGLNTGELFF. CDR3 nucleotide sequence: TGTGCCAGCAGAACGACAGGGCTGAACACCGGGGAGCTGTTTTTT.

CDR3 in DNA: TGTGCCAGCAGTGAGGGACAGGCAGGTCAGCCCCAGCATTTT. The encoded protein is CASSEGQAGQPQHF. This sequence joins TRBV2 and TRBJ1-5; TRBD1 matches at 8 bases. The CDR3 runs 14 residues. V shed 3 bases, J shed 6 bases, and the junction held 4 bases outside the gene matches. Germline CDR1 is SNHLY and CDR2 is FYNNEI.

The chain couples TRBV5-4 to TRBJ2-7; 7 bases line up with TRBD2. Germline CDR1 reads SGHNT; CDR2 reads YYREEE (reference sequence). CDR3 length equals 16 residues. The trim removed 4 bases at V and 0 bases at J, leaving 10 bases unmatched. CDR3 coding DNA: TGTGCCAGCAGCCCCGCTGGCGGGAGCAGCTCCTACGAGCAGTACTTC. It is translated as CASSPAGGSSSYEQYF. Filled out from reference TRBV5-4 and TRBJ2-7, the complete variable domain reads ETGVTQSPTHLIKTRGQQVTLRCSSQSGHNTVSWYQQALGQGPQFIFQYYREEENGRGNFPPRFSGLQFPNYSSELNVNALELDDSALYLCASSPAGGSSSYEQYFGPGTRLTVT.

The chain recombines TRBV3-1 (or the pseudogene TRBV3-2) with TRBJ2-7, with a possible D match to TRBD2 (6 bases). Trimming left V 4 bases short and J 3 bases short, with 13 bases between. Looked up from germline, CDR1 is LGHDT and CDR2 is YNNKEL (reference sequence). The CDR3 runs 14 residues. The CDR3 DNA reads as TGTGCCAGCAGCCTAGGTTTGGGGGGCTACGAGCAGTACTTC. Protein: CASSLGLGGYEQYF.

This rearrangement joins TRBV18 to TRBJ2-2; 7 nucleotides line up with TRBD1. The germline V gene has CDR1 KGHSH and CDR2 LQKENI. This CDR3 contains 17 residues. After removal of 3 bases from V and 0 bases from J, the junction contained 7 bases not matched to a gene. CDR3 sequence: CASSPLVGTANTGELFF. The CDR3, as DNA: TGTGCCAGCTCACCGCTGGTGGGGACAGCGAACACCGGGGAGCTGTTTTTT.

V gene TRBV6-2 or TRBV6-3 combines with J gene TRBJ2-7, with D possibly being TRBD2 (7 bases). This CDR3 contains 15 residues. V lost 2 bases to trimming and J lost 5 bases, with 16 bases between them. The germline V gene encodes CDR1 MNHEY and CDR2 SVGEGT. The CDR3 sequence is CASSYPGGAVNEQYV. CDR3 DNA: TGTGCCAGCAGTTACCCGGGGGGCGCGGTAAACGAGCAGTACGTC.

The genes are TRBV20-1 and TRBJ1-5; D is undetermined. Germline V lookup: CDR1 DFQATT, CDR2 SNEGSKA (reference sequence). Trimming pared 3 bases from V and 4 bases from J, leaving 13 bases between. The CDR3 is 14 residues long. Here the CDR3 reads CSASSQVANQPQHF. The CDR3 DNA reads TGCAGTGCTAGTTCCCAAGTAGCTAATCAGCCCCAGCATTTT.

The V call is TRBV7-2, the J call TRBJ1-2, with D possibly matching TRBD1 (6 bases). V shed 8 bases and J shed 5 bases, with 15 bases lying between them. Germline lookup yields CDR1 SGHTA and CDR2 FQGNSA. This CDR3 is 13 amino acids long. The CDR3 DNA reads as TGTGCCAGCGAAAAAGGGGGTTATTATGGCTACACCTTC. Its protein is CASEKGGYYGYTF.

The chain recombines TRBV19 with TRBJ2-6; unclear D gene. Between the trimmed V and J ends, which lost 5 bases and 0 bases, there was a span of 8 bases. This CDR3 has 15 amino acids. Germline CDR1 reads LNHDA; CDR2 reads SQIVND (reference sequence). CDR3 in DNA: TGTGCCAGTAGTTACTATCTCTCTGGGGCCAACGTCCTGACTTTC. Its translation: CASSYYLSGANVLTF.

The chain employs TRBV7-2 and TRBJ1-4; the match to TRBD1 covers 7 bases. The CDR3 consists of 16 residues. Germline V gives CDR1 SGHTA, CDR2 FQGNSA. J was trimmed by 3 bases and V by 3 bases; bases with no gene match: 7. CDR3 DNA: TGTGCCAGCAGCTTCGCCGGACAGGCCGCTAATGAAAAACTGTTTTTT. Translating it yields CASSFAGQAANEKLFF.